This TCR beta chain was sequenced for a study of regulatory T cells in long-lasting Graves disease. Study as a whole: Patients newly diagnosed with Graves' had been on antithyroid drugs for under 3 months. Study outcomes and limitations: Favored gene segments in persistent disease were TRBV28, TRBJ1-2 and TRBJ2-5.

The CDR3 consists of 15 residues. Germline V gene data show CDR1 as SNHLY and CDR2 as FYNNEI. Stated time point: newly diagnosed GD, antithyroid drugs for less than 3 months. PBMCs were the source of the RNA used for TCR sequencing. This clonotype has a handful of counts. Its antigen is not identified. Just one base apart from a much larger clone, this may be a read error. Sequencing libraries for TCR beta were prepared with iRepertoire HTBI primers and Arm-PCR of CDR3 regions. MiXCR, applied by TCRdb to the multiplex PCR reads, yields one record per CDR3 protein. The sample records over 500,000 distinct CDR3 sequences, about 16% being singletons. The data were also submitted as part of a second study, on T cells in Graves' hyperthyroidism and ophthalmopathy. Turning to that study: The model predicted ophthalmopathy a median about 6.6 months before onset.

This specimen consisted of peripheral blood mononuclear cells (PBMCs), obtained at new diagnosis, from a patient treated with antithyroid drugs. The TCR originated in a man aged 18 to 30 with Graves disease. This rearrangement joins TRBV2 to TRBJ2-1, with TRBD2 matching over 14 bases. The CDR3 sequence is CAGSGTSGSTNEQFF. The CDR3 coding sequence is TGTGCCGGCAGTGGGACTAGCGGGAGTACAAATGAGCAGTTCTTC.